These 28 T cell receptor beta chains were sequenced from one sample in a study of blood T cells in healthy people across ages. Together with a sample-barcoded 5' primer, a J-beta primer mix was included in a second PCR lasting about 7 to 11 cycles. MiXCR, applied by TCRdb to the 5' RACE reads, yields one record per CDR3 protein. The sample yields more than 1.4 million distinct CDR3 sequences, about 43% seen once. Material: blood. The receptor source for this set is a woman aged 18-29 years in good health.

A few counts support this clonotype. V usage is TRBV7-6 and J usage is TRBJ2-1; maybe TRBD1 (7 bases). CDR1 is SGHVS, CDR2 FNYEAQ, per germline. V shed 1 base and J shed 7 bases, with 23 bases lying between them. This CDR3 spans 18 amino acids. The CDR3 nucleotides read TGTGCCAGCAGCTTAGAACAGGGGTTGGCAACTAGCCTGAATGAGCAGTTCTTC. It yields the protein CASSLEQGLATSLNEQFF.

In this sample, this clonotype turned up once. The chain couples TRBV20-1 to TRBJ1-2; tentative D call: TRBD1 (6 bases). This CDR3 is 14 amino acids long. The V end lost 3 bases, the J end lost 6 bases, and 17 bases lay between the germline ends. Germline V gene sequence: CDR1 DFQATT, CDR2 SNEGSKA (reference sequence). The CDR3, as DNA: TGCAGTGCTAGTACTGGGACAAACCACCATGGCTACACCTTC. It is translated as CSASTGTNHHGYTF.

This clonotype was seen a few times. The V call is TRBV5-1, the J call TRBJ2-7, with TRBD2 matching over 10 bases. Looked up from germline, CDR1 is SGHRS and CDR2 is YFSETQ. The CDR3 is 16 amino acids. J was trimmed by 0 bases and V by 5 bases; bases with no gene match: 8. The CDR3 here is CASRSGRALSSYEQYF. CDR3 bases: TGCGCCAGCAGAAGCGGGAGGGCTTTAAGCTCCTACGAGCAGTACTTC.

The chain couples TRBV30 to TRBJ1-4, with D maybe TRBD1 (6 bases). The germline V gene encodes CDR1 GTSNPN and CDR2 SVGIG (reference sequence). V lost 4 bases, J lost 3 bases, and 15 bases lay in between. The length of the CDR3 is 15 residues. As DNA, the CDR3 is TGTGCCTGGATCACCGGGGGGGCGGCTAATGAAAAACTGTTTTTT. It codes for CAWITGGAANEKLFF. The entire variable domain, with the rest obtained from reference TRBV30 and TRBJ1-4, is as follows: SQTIHQWPATLVQPVGSPLSLECTVEGTSNPNLYWYRQAAGRGLQLLFYSVGIGQISSEVPQNLSASRPQDRQFILSSKKLLLSDSGFYLCAWITGGAANEKLFFGSGTQLSVL.

With respect to this clonotype: Given a much more abundant clone one base away, this may be a read error. This rearrangement joins TRBV6-5 to TRBJ1-5; 7 bases are a match to TRBD1. The CDR3 spans 15 residues. CDR1 and CDR2 (germline): MNHEY, SVGAGI. In DNA, the CDR3 is TGTGCCAGCAGTCAAGACAGGGTCCCCAATCAGTCCCAGCATTTT. This sequence encodes CASSQDRVPNQSQHF.

The chain employs TRBV2 and TRBJ2-1; 9 bases line up with TRBD1. The CDR3 is 15 residues long. Germline V lookup: CDR1 SNHLY, CDR2 FYNNEI. Trimming cost V 6 bases and J 7 bases; bases outside gene matches: 10. The CDR3 DNA is TGTGCCAGCAGGGATACGCCGACAGGGGGTAATGAGCAGTTCTTC. This sequence encodes CASRDTPTGGNEQFF. The variable domain in full, with the rest retrieved from reference TRBV2 and TRBJ2-1, is EPEVTQTPSHQVTQMGQEVILRCVPISNHLYFYWYRQILGQKVEFLVSFYNNEISEKSEIFDDQFSVERPDGSNFTLKIRSTKLEDSAMYFCASRDTPTGGNEQFFGPGTRLTVL.

This clonotype turned up a few times. This CDR3 reads CASSERVRGFGETQYF. The CDR3 DNA sequence: TGTGCCAGCAGCGAGAGGGTGCGGGGTTTCGGCGAGACCCAGTACTTC. The chain carries TRBV11-2 and TRBJ2-5; possibly TRBD2 for D (6 bases). V lost 5 bases and J lost 5, with 21 bases in between. From germline, CDR1 is SGHAT and CDR2 FQNNGV. The CDR3 covers 16 residues.

The chain has TRBV18 and TRBJ2-3; 9 bases line up with TRBD2. V shed 2 bases and J 4 bases; nucleotides not matched to a gene: 4. The CDR3 extends over 15 amino acids. Germline V gene lookup returns CDR1 KGHSH and CDR2 LQKENI. CDR3 in amino acids: CASSPAGGGADTQYF. CDR3 DNA sequence: TGTGCCAGCTCACCAGCGGGAGGGGGCGCAGATACGCAGTATTTT.

V gene TRBV29-1 combines with J gene TRBJ2-7, with D maybe TRBD1 (5 bases). Germline V gives CDR1 SQVTM, CDR2 ANQGSEA. The V and J ends lost 3 bases and 2 bases respectively, with 11 bases between them. This CDR3 is built from 13 residues. The DNA for the CDR3 is TGCAGCGTTGATGCAGGGATCGCCTACGAGCAGTACTTC. This encodes CSVDAGIAYEQYF.

This clonotype was seen a handful of times. V is TRBV7-9 and J is TRBJ2-2; D is undetermined. This CDR3 spans 15 amino acids. Germline V lookup: CDR1 SEHNR, CDR2 FQNEAQ (reference sequence). V was trimmed by 5 bases and J by 4 bases, leaving 14 bases between them. The CDR3 reads CASSTKSPTTGELFF. The CDR3 nucleotides read TGTGCCAGCAGCACCAAGTCCCCGACCACCGGGGAGCTGTTTTTT.

The chain recombines TRBV5-1 with TRBJ2-1, with 11 bases lining up with TRBD1. After removal of 4 bases from V and 8 bases from J, the junction contained 8 bases not matched to a gene. Germline V gives CDR1 SGHRS, CDR2 YFSETQ. There are 15 residues in the CDR3. The CDR3 loop is CASSLRTGGADEQFF. CDR3 coding DNA: TGCGCCAGCAGCCTAAGGACAGGGGGCGCGGATGAGCAGTTCTTC.

This clonotype has only a few counts. The CDR3 nucleotides are TGTGCCAGCAGCTGGACAGGGGGCGCGGTCGTAGAGGCAGATACGCAGTATTTT. Its protein product is CASSWTGGAVVEADTQYF. The chain has TRBV5-6 and TRBJ2-3; 11 bases map to TRBD1. The germline V gene encodes CDR1 SGHDT and CDR2 YYEEEE. J lost 4 bases, V lost 3 bases, and 13 bases had no gene match. The CDR3 sequence is 18 residues long.

The rearrangement uses TRBV10-3 and TRBJ2-1; the D gene is possibly TRBD1 (6 bases). Germline CDR1 is ENHRY and CDR2 is SYGVKD. Trimming left V 7 bases short and J 1 base short, with 17 bases between. The CDR3 loop spans 16 amino acids. The CDR3 coding sequence is TGTGCCATCACGAGGCAGGGGCTCGGGTCCTACAATGAGCAGTTCTTC. Protein sequence: CAITRQGLGSYNEQFF.

The J gene is TRBJ2-3, the V gene TRBV11-2, with TRBD2 matching over 12 bases. V lost 4 bases and J lost 3; bases outside the gene matches: 8. The CDR3 is made up of 17 amino acids. CDR1 SGHAT and CDR2 FQNNGV come from the germline V gene. DNA of the CDR3: TGTGCCAGCAGCTCAGGGACTAGCGGGCGGGGGACAGATACGCAGTATTTT. The encoded protein is CASSSGTSGRGTDTQYF.

This clonotype was seen only a few times. The V gene is TRBV4-1, the J gene TRBJ1-1; the D gene is possibly TRBD1 (6 bases). Germline assignment: CDR1 MGHRA and CDR2 YSYEKL. The CDR3 spans 17 residues. V dropped 4 bases and J dropped 0 bases, with 18 bases sitting between them. The CDR3 sequence is CASSLGQPTFMNTEAFF. CDR3 DNA: TGCGCCAGCAGCCTCGGACAGCCGACATTCATGAACACTGAAGCTTTCTTT.

The chain joins TRBV28 to TRBJ2-3; 9 bases align to TRBD2. The V gene's germline CDR1 is MDHEN and CDR2 SYDVKM. CDR3 length: 18 amino acids. V shed 7 bases and J 3 bases; nucleotides not matched to a gene: 17. The CDR3 nucleotides are TGTGCCAGCACCCACCTGGGGCTAGCGGGGTCGAGTACAGATACGCAGTATTTT. Protein: CASTHLGLAGSSTDTQYF.

The genes are TRBV6-5 and TRBJ1-6; 7 bases are shared with TRBD1. The V and J ends lost 5 bases and 8 bases, in that order; junction bases with no gene match: 9. Germline V gene sequence: CDR1 MNHEY, CDR2 SVGAGI. The CDR3 has 15 residues. DNA of the CDR3: TGTGCCAGCAGTCTCAGGACAGGTCGGGATTCACCCCTCCACTTT. As protein: CASSLRTGRDSPLHF.

This clonotype has a handful of counts. V gene TRBV6-5 combines with J gene TRBJ2-3, with 7 bases aligning to TRBD2. J lost 2 bases, V lost 5 bases, and 4 bases had no gene match. Germline CDR1 is MNHEY and CDR2 is SVGAGI. CDR3 length: 14 amino acids. CDR3 amino acids: CASSRRELTDTQYF. In DNA form, the CDR3 reads TGTGCCAGCAGTCGGCGGGAGCTCACAGATACGCAGTATTTT.

The gene calls are TRBV20-1 and TRBJ2-1; TRBD2 aligns across 16 bases. The end of the DNA is better explained by TRBJ2-7, so the J call may be wrong. This CDR3 has 19 residues. Germline V gene data show CDR1 as DFQATT and CDR2 as SNEGSKA (reference sequence). CDR3 DNA: TGCAGTGCCAATCCCCTGGGACTAGCGGGAGGGAGCTCCTACAATGAGCAGTACTTC. Encoded protein: CSANPLGLAGGSSYNEQYF.

The CDR3: CASRLQGGSYNEQFF. The CDR3 nucleotides are TGTGCCAGCAGGTTACAGGGTGGGTCCTACAATGAGCAGTTCTTC. The chain recombines TRBV2 with TRBJ2-1; D perhaps matches TRBD1 (6 bases). Germline loops: CDR1 SNHLY, CDR2 FYNNEI. This CDR3 comprises 15 residues. V lost 6 bases and J 1 base, leaving 13 bases between the germline ends.

V usage is TRBV4-1 and J usage is TRBJ2-7; possibly TRBD2 for D (6 bases). The V and J ends lost 3 bases and 0 bases respectively, with 15 bases between them. The germline gives CDR1 MGHRA, CDR2 YSYEKL. The CDR3 is made up of 16 amino acids. The CDR3 reads CASSHQERASSYEQYF. The CDR3 bases are TGCGCCAGCAGCCACCAGGAGCGGGCGAGCTCCTACGAGCAGTACTTC.

The sample holds a few counts of this clonotype. The chain's CDR3 is CASSLGQIGTYEQYF. In nucleotides, the CDR3 is TGTGCCAGCAGCCTAGGACAGATTGGAACCTACGAGCAGTACTTC. The chain joins TRBV7-2 to TRBJ2-4; the D gene is possibly TRBD1 (6 bases). The J call may be faulty, since TRBJ2-7 better matches the DNA end. CDR1 and CDR2 (germline): SGHTA, FQGNSA. The CDR3 has 15 residues.

As for this clonotype: The DNA is left out, because the CDR3 cannot be placed on it with certainty; the CDR3 is given as TCRdb lists it. This rearrangement joins TRBV12-3 or TRBV12-4 to TRBJ2-3; whether TRBD1, the table's D call, matches the DNA was not checked. The CDR3 length is 14 residues, termini included. CDR3 sequence: CASSFGAGADTKYF.

This sequence joins TRBV10-3 and TRBJ2-1; D not resolved. The CDR3 consists of 13 residues. V was cut by 10 bases and J by 1 base, with 11 bases left in between. CDR1 and CDR2 from the germline V gene are ENHRY and SYGVKD. CDR3 in amino acids: CATYSPSYNEQFF. The CDR3, as DNA: TGTGCCACCTACTCCCCGTCCTACAATGAGCAGTTCTTC.

For the CDR3, the DNA is TGTGCCAGCAGCCAACTTAGCGGGTTCATCCGAAACGAGCAGTACTTC. It translates to CASSQLSGFIRNEQYF. The genes are TRBV3-1 and TRBJ2-7, with 7 positions matching TRBD2. V lost 2 bases, J lost 5 bases, and 12 bases stayed unmatched. There are 16 residues in the CDR3. Germline V CDR1 and CDR2: LGHDT, YNNKEL (reference sequence).

This chain joins TRBV2 and TRBJ2-3; TRBD2 matches at 7 bases. From germline, CDR1 is SNHLY and CDR2 FYNNEI. The length of the CDR3 is 17 residues. V dropped 2 bases and J dropped 6; count of bases not matched to a gene: 14. CDR3 in DNA: TGTGCCAGCAGTGAATGTCAGGGCGGGGGTTCGGGGGATACGCAGTATTTT. It codes for CASSECQGGGSGDTQYF.

This clonotype has just one count. The J gene is TRBJ2-7, the V gene TRBV13; 7 bases line up with TRBD2. The V gene's germline CDR1 is PRHDT and CDR2 FYEKMQ (reference sequence). The CDR3 is 17 amino acids. Trimming removed 5 bases from V and 7 bases from J; junction bases left unmatched: 20. The DNA for the CDR3 is TGTGCCAGCAGCCATGCAGCGGGGCGCGAACATTACAATGAGCAGTACTTC. Translation gives CASSHAAGREHYNEQYF.

J is TRBJ1-1 and V is TRBV4-1, with D uncertain. The V gene's germline CDR1 is MGHRA and CDR2 YSYEKL. The CDR3 is 13 amino acids. V was clipped by 2 bases and J by 3 bases, with 7 bases between them. CDR3 nucleotide sequence: TGCGCCAGCAGCCAAAGGTGGGACACTGAAGCTTTCTTT. Its translation is CASSQRWDTEAFF.